These 20 T cell receptor beta chains share one sample of origin, sequenced in a study of cytomegalovirus exposure and HLA in healthy donors. PCR primers comprised 60 Vbeta and 13 Jbeta primers. Using immunoSEQ multiplex PCR, the repertoire was profiled, and TCRdb retains in-frame clones only, with some absent. The sample lists 120,000 to 150,000 clones; 55% to 80% were seen once. The sample consisted of PBMCs. The receptors stem from a human donor in good health.

Only a few counts were recorded for this clone. The junction departs from germline at one end; a sequencing error may be responsible. The chain couples TRBV7-7 to TRBJ2-2; 8 nucleotides agree with TRBD1. Germline-derived CDR1 and CDR2 are SSHAT and FNYEAQ (reference sequence). This CDR3 is 16 amino acids long. The CDR3, as DNA: TGTGCTAGCAGCCCAAGGGCGCAGGGGGCCACCGGGGAGCTGTTTTTT. Protein product: CASSPRAQGATGELFF.

V is TRBV2 and J is TRBJ2-3, with D maybe TRBD2 (5 bases). There are 14 residues in the CDR3. The germline V and J ends were trimmed by 4 bases and 0 bases, with 8 bases remaining between them. Germline CDR1 reads SNHLY; CDR2 reads FYNNEI. The CDR3 DNA reads TGTGCCAGCAGTGGGACTGCTAGCACAGATACGCAGTATTTT. Translated: CASSGTASTDTQYF.

V and J are TRBV6-1 and TRBJ1-5, with D tentatively TRBD1 (6 bases). Germline CDR1 and CDR2: MNHNS and SASEGT. The CDR3 covers 16 residues. V was clipped by 4 bases and J by 0 bases, with 13 bases between them. The DNA for the CDR3 is TGTGCCAGCAGTGGCCCGGACAGCCTTAGCAATCAGCCCCAGCATTTT. Translating gives CASSGPDSLSNQPQHF.

Of note for this clone: Being one base from a much bigger clone, this may be a read error. The sample holds other DNA sequences that translate to the same CDR3. The chain links TRBV6-1 to TRBJ2-5; 7 positions agree with TRBD1. The CDR3 totals 15 residues. CDR1 and CDR2 from the germline V gene are MNHNS and SASEGT. The CDR3 DNA reads TGTGCCAGCACTGAAGACAGGGCAGGAGGAGAGACCCATTACTTC. It codes for CASTEDRAGGETHYF.

This chain connects TRBV4-2 to TRBJ1-1; a weak D match, TRBD1 (6 bases). The ends were cut back, 4 bases at V and 8 bases at J, with 14 bases in the middle. Looked up from germline, CDR1 is LGHNA and CDR2 is YNFKEQ. The CDR3 sequence is 13 residues long. The CDR3 coding sequence is TGTGCCAGCAGCCCAGTGGGGGCGGACGAAGCTTTCTTT. This codes for CASSPVGADEAFF.

The rearrangement joins TRBV7-9 to TRBJ1-6, with 7 bases fitting TRBD1. Losses at the gene ends were 3 bases for V and 5 bases for J; bases not matched to a gene: 7. Germline V gives CDR1 SEHNR, CDR2 FQNEAQ (reference sequence). The CDR3 has 16 amino acids. The CDR3: CASSFYRDRNNSPLHF. In nucleotides, the CDR3 is TGTGCCAGCAGCTTCTACAGGGACAGAAATAATTCACCCCTCCACTTT.

The J gene is TRBJ1-1, the V gene TRBV2; 7 bases align to TRBD1. With 6 bases clipped from V and 1 base from J, the junction kept 2 bases outside the gene matches. This CDR3 is built from 13 residues. Germline V lookup: CDR1 SNHLY, CDR2 FYNNEI. The CDR3 nucleotides read TGTGCCAGCAGGGACAGGAGGAACACTGAAGCTTTCTTT. Protein sequence: CASRDRRNTEAFF.

The genes are TRBV15 and TRBJ1-1, with D possibly TRBD1 on 5 matching bases. This CDR3 is 13 amino acids long. In germline, CDR1 is LNHNV, CDR2 YYDKDF (reference sequence). The germline V and J ends were trimmed by 8 bases and 4 bases, with 14 bases remaining between them. CDR3 sequence reads: CATVNWGGTEAFF. The CDR3 DNA reads as TGTGCCACCGTCAATTGGGGGGGCACTGAAGCTTTCTTT.

In DNA form, the CDR3 reads TGTGCCAGTAGTATTTTTATGAACACTGAAGCTTTCTTT. Translation gives CASSIFMNTEAFF. The V call is TRBV19, the J call TRBJ1-1, with unresolved D. Germline V lookup: CDR1 LNHDA, CDR2 SQIVND (reference sequence). The V and J ends lost 3 bases and 0 bases respectively, with 5 bases between them. The CDR3 is made up of 13 amino acids. The whole variable domain, remainder taken from reference TRBV19 and TRBJ1-1, is DGGITQSPKYLFRKEGQNVTLSCEQNLNHDAMYWYRQDPGQGLRLIYYSQIVNDFQKGDIAEGYSVSREKKESFPLTVTSAQKNPTAFYLCASSIFMNTEAFFGQGTRLTVV.

J is TRBJ1-3 and V is TRBV18; D possibly corresponds to TRBD1 (6 bases). The germline gives CDR1 KGHSH, CDR2 LQKENI. The germline V and J ends were trimmed by 5 bases and 0 bases, with 11 bases remaining between them. CDR3 length: 15 residues. The CDR3 nucleotides read TGTGCCAGCTCAGGAGGACAGAGCTCTGGAAACACCATATATTTT. Protein: CASSGGQSSGNTIYF.

The table lists this clone with a count of one. The V call is TRBV19, the J call TRBJ1-2; a weak D match, TRBD1 (6 bases). CDR1 is LNHDA, CDR2 SQIVND, per germline (reference sequence). CDR3 length: 14 residues. Trimming left V 7 bases short and J 2 bases short, with 14 bases between. The CDR3 nucleotides are TGTGCCAGTAAGAGCAGGGGTCCCAACTATGGCTACACCTTC. Translation: CASKSRGPNYGYTF.

This clone was seen only a few times. V and J are TRBV6-6 and TRBJ1-5; 9 bases map to TRBD1. This CDR3 contains 14 residues. In germline, CDR1 is MNHNY, CDR2 SVGAGI (reference sequence). Losses at the gene ends were 6 bases for V and 7 bases for J; bases not matched to a gene: 7. The CDR3: CASRPTGGEQPQHF. CDR3 nucleotide sequence: TGTGCCAGCAGACCTACAGGGGGCGAGCAGCCCCAGCATTTT.

This rearrangement joins TRBV10-1 to TRBJ2-1; 9 positions match TRBD2. The CDR3 length is 14 residues. Per the germline V gene, CDR1 is WNHNN and CDR2 is SYGVQD (reference sequence). With 11 bases clipped from V and 6 bases from J, the junction kept 11 bases outside the gene matches. This CDR3 reads CAPIVWRGGNEQFF. As DNA, the CDR3 is TGCGCCCCTATAGTGTGGCGGGGGGGCAATGAGCAGTTCTTC.

To note about this clone: This sample includes further DNA sequences coding for the same CDR3. The V gene is TRBV15, the J gene TRBJ1-2; 7 positions agree with TRBD1. The V gene's germline CDR1 is LNHNV and CDR2 YYDKDF (reference sequence). This CDR3 is 16 amino acids long. The V gene end was trimmed by 3 bases and the J gene end by 0 bases; junction bases not matched to a gene: 7. CDR3 region: CATSRDQGGSNYGYTF. The CDR3 nucleotides are TGTGCCACCAGCAGGGATCAGGGGGGATCTAACTATGGCTACACCTTC.

This rearrangement joins TRBV5-1 to TRBJ2-7; TRBD2 is a possible D gene (6 bases). Germline assignment: CDR1 SGHRS and CDR2 YFSETQ. V gave up 1 base and J gave up 3 bases, with 8 bases separating them. The CDR3 loop spans 13 amino acids. Here the CDR3 reads CASSLRAGYEQYF. CDR3 sequence (DNA): TGCGCCAGCAGCTTGCGAGCGGGCTACGAGCAGTACTTC.

V is TRBV30 and J is TRBJ2-7, with TRBD2 as a possible D gene (6 bases). Looked up from germline, CDR1 is GTSNPN and CDR2 is SVGIG (reference sequence). V was trimmed by 6 bases and J by 7 bases, leaving 22 bases between them. CDR3 length: 14 residues. CDR3 sequence reads: CACGLGTEDGEQYF. The CDR3 DNA reads TGTGCCTGCGGTTTAGGGACTGAGGATGGGGAGCAGTACTTC.

This clone was detected a few times. This sequence joins TRBV2 and TRBJ1-2; 7 bases match TRBD1. Trimming cost V 2 bases and J 8 bases; bases outside gene matches: 5. The CDR3 sequence is 13 residues long. CDR1 is SNHLY and CDR2 is FYNNEI in the germline V gene. The CDR3 reads CASSERGQGGYTF. CDR3 in DNA: TGTGCCAGCAGTGAAAGGGGGCAGGGGGGCTACACCTTC. The full variable domain, in which reference TRBV2 and TRBJ1-2 provide the parts outside the CDR3, is EPEVTQTPSHQVTQMGQEVILRCVPISNHLYFYWYRQILGQKVEFLVSFYNNEISEKSEIFDDQFSVERPDGSNFTLKIRSTKLEDSAMYFCASSERGQGGYTFGSGTRLTVV.

The chain couples TRBV10-2 to TRBJ2-3; the D gene is possibly TRBD2 (5 bases). From germline, CDR1 is WSHSY and CDR2 SAAADI. The CDR3 is made up of 13 amino acids. V gave up 11 bases and J gave up 2 bases, with 14 bases separating them. CDR3 DNA: TGCGCCGGCTCAAACGGGAACACAGATACGCAGTATTTT. It translates to CAGSNGNTDTQYF.

The V and J genes are TRBV6-1 and TRBJ2-1; the D gene is possibly TRBD2 (5 bases). The germline CDR1 and CDR2 sequences are MNHNS and SASEGT. Trimming removed 6 bases from V and 0 bases from J, with 12 bases in between. The CDR3 spans 15 residues. The CDR3 region is CASREDQSSYNEQFF. In DNA, the CDR3 is TGTGCCAGCAGGGAGGACCAAAGCTCCTACAATGAGCAGTTCTTC.

This clone appeared a few times. The chain recombines TRBV19 with TRBJ2-5; 12 bases are shared with TRBD1. The CDR3 covers 18 residues. V was pared by 5 bases and J by 2 bases, with 12 bases of the junction left unmatched. Per germline, CDR1 LNHDA and CDR2 SQIVND (reference sequence). CDR3 DNA sequence: TGTGCCAGTAGTGCCACAAGGGGACAGGGGGCCTATCAAGAGACCCAGTACTTC. Residues: CASSATRGQGAYQETQYF.